This T cell receptor (beta chain) was sequenced in a study of chemoradiotherapy in HPV16-positive cancers. Study-wide findings and caveats: During treatment, candidate HPV-specific clones and E7-related motifs expanded in tumor. Better recurrence-free survival went with HPV-responsive T-cell expansion in HPV16-positive patients.

The table came from immunoSEQ multiplex PCR; TCRdb's copy has only in-frame clones and leaves some out. The sample lists about 860 clones; 94% were seen once. V was pared by 4 bases and J by 11 bases, with 9 bases of the junction left unmatched. The V gene's germline CDR1 is MNHNS and CDR2 SASEGT. The CDR3 is made up of 13 amino acids. With respect to this clone: What it binds is not known.

The sequence derives from a human donor with HPV-associated anogenital cancer. This material consisted of tumor tissue, taken from a patient who underwent chemoradiotherapy. The chain has TRBV6-1 and TRBJ1-1, with 8 nucleotides matching TRBD1. The CDR3 is CASSAQGASWAFF. The CDR3 region has the DNA TGTGCCAGCAGTGCCCAGGGGGCAAGTTGGGCTTTCTTT.